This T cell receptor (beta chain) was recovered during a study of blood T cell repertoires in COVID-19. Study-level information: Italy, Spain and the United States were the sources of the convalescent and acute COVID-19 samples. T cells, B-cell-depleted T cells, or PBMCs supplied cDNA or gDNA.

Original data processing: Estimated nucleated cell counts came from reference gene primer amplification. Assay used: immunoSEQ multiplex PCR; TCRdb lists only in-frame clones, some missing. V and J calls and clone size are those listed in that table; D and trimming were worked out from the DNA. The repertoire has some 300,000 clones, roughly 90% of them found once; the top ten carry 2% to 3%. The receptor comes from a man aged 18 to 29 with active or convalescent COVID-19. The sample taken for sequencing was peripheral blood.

The CDR3 DNA follows: TGTGCCAGTAGTAAGCGGGGGGGTATAGATACGCAGTATTTT. This codes for CASSKRGGIDTQYF. The rearrangement links TRBV19 to TRBJ2-3; 10 bases are shared with TRBD2. Germline values: CDR1 LNHDA, CDR2 SQIVND (reference sequence). The CDR3 contains 14 residues. V lost 4 bases and J lost 5; bases outside the gene matches: 3.